The clone carrying this T cell receptor (beta chain) was detected only a few times. The data belong to a study of blood T cell repertoires in COVID-19. There are 14 residues in the CDR3. V lost 4 bases and J 8 bases, leaving 17 bases between the germline ends. Germline V gives CDR1 SNHLY, CDR2 FYNNEI. Method: immunoSEQ multiplex PCR; TCRdb's copy keeps in-frame clones and lacks some. The sample holds about 110,000 clones, more than 80% seen once. This clonotype originated in a woman older than 75 with acute or convalescent COVID-19. Sequencing used peripheral blood. The chain links TRBV2 to TRBJ1-2; perhaps TRBD1 as D (6 bases). The CDR3 spells CASSGNTGSRGYTF. In DNA form, the CDR3 reads TGTGCCAGCAGTGGAAACACAGGGTCGAGAGGCTACACCTTC.